This passage covers 27 T cell receptor beta chains from one sample sequenced in a study of T-cell reconstitution after alpha-beta-depleted transplantation in children. The TCRbeta library incorporated unique molecular identifiers. One entry per CDR3 protein results from TCRdb running MiXCR on the PCR reads. The sample contains about 230,000 distinct CDR3 sequences, 9.7% of which appear only once. The sample in question was PBMCs from the stem cell graft donor, obtained from the stem cell graft. The receptors stem from a human donor who donated a stem cell graft to a child with SCID.

This clonotype was detected ten times or more. This rearrangement joins TRBV5-1 to TRBJ2-3; D call uncertain. The CDR3 extends over 14 amino acids. Trimming removed 1 base from V and 2 bases from J, with 8 bases in between. CDR1 is SGHRS and CDR2 is YFSETQ in the germline V gene. The CDR3, as DNA: TGCGCCAGCAGCTTGCGGTCTGCCACAGATACGCAGTATTTT. Its protein is CASSLRSATDTQYF.

This clonotype showed up many times. V is TRBV20-1 and J is TRBJ2-3; TRBD2 agrees at 13 bases. This CDR3 has 14 residues. The V gene end was trimmed by 6 bases and the J gene end by 6 bases; junction bases not matched to a gene: 6. Germline loops: CDR1 DFQATT, CDR2 SNEGSKA (reference sequence). The CDR3 sequence: CSADGLAGADTQYF. The CDR3 DNA is TGCAGTGCGGATGGACTAGCGGGAGCGGATACGCAGTATTTT.

This clonotype was picked up many times. V is TRBV5-5 and J is TRBJ1-1; no clear D gene. Deletions cut 3 bases from V and 5 bases from J, with 11 bases between. This CDR3 region has 13 residues. Germline lookup yields CDR1 SGHKS and CDR2 YYEKEE (reference sequence). The CDR3 region has the DNA TGTGCCAGCAGCTCGGGATTGCGGACTGAAGCTTTCTTT. Translating gives CASSSGLRTEAFF. The entire variable domain, with the rest obtained from reference TRBV5-5 and TRBJ1-1, is as follows: DAGVTQSPTHLIKTRGQQVTLRCSPISGHKSVSWYQQVLGQGPQFIFQYYEKEERGRGNFPDRFSARQFPNYSSELNVNALLLGDSALYLCASSSGLRTEAFFGQGTRLTVV.

This clonotype was seen a handful of times. This rearrangement joins TRBV3-1 to TRBJ2-2, with D tentatively TRBD1 (6 bases). Germline values: CDR1 LGHDT, CDR2 YNNKEL (reference sequence). V lost 5 bases, J lost 4 bases, and 8 bases lay in between. This CDR3 has 13 amino acids. The CDR3: CASSYRVTGELFF. As DNA, the CDR3 is TGTGCCAGCAGCTACAGGGTCACCGGGGAGCTGTTTTTT.

This clonotype was observed at least ten times. The chain joins TRBV3-1 to TRBJ2-1, with D perhaps being TRBD1 or TRBD2 (5 bases each). The length of the CDR3 is 14 residues. V was pared by 0 bases and J by 9 bases, with 12 bases between. Germline V gene data show CDR1 as LGHDT and CDR2 as YNNKEL (reference sequence). The CDR3 DNA is TGTGCCAGCAGCCAAGATGGGGGTATCGGTGAGCAGTTCTTC. Translating gives CASSQDGGIGEQFF.

This clonotype was recorded many times. The chain uses TRBV12-3 or TRBV12-4 and TRBJ1-2, with 8 bases lining up with TRBD1. The CDR3 is 13 amino acids. Trimming removed 4 bases from V and 6 bases from J; junction bases left unmatched: 4. CDR3 in DNA: TGTGCCAGCAGTTCCATGACAGGGGATGGCTACACCTTC. Protein: CASSSMTGDGYTF.

This clonotype was picked up many times. This sequence joins TRBV27 and TRBJ2-1, with a weak D call TRBD2 (6 bases). The CDR3 extends over 16 amino acids. With 6 bases removed from V and 7 bases from J, the gap between germline ends came to 22 bases. Germline CDR1 is MNHEY and CDR2 is SMNVEV (reference sequence). CDR3 sequence (DNA): TGTGCCAGCAGCCTCGCCCCCGGGAGCTCAAGGAATGAGCAGTTCTTC. Encoded protein: CASSLAPGSSRNEQFF.

This clonotype occurred many times. The chain combines TRBV2 with TRBJ1-1; the D gene is possibly TRBD1 (5 bases). Deletions cut 7 bases from V and 5 bases from J, with 8 bases between. Germline CDR1 SNHLY, CDR2 FYNNEI. The CDR3 sequence is 11 residues long. CDR3 bases: TGTGCCAGCACCAGGGCTACTGAAGCTTTCTTT. This codes for CASTRATEAFF.

This clonotype was observed many times. The chain carries TRBV20-1 and TRBJ2-1; TRBD2 is a possible D gene (5 bases). CDR1 DFQATT and CDR2 SNEGSKA come from the germline V gene (reference sequence). The ends were cut back, 0 bases at V and 8 bases at J, with 14 bases in the middle. The CDR3 length is 14 residues. The CDR3 nucleotides are TGCAGTGCTAGAGATTTTACCGGGGTTGATGAGCAGTTCTTC. Its protein product is CSARDFTGVDEQFF.

This clonotype showed up many times. V gene TRBV7-9 combines with J gene TRBJ2-2, with D hard to call. CDR1 is SEHNR and CDR2 is FQNEAQ in the germline V gene (reference sequence). Trimming left V 8 bases short and J 1 base short, with 11 bases between. The CDR3 has 14 residues. DNA of the CDR3: TGTGCCAGCTTGGGTTTGGAGAACACCGGGGAGCTGTTTTTT. Translation: CASLGLENTGELFF.

This clonotype was counted at least ten times. This chain uses TRBV20-1 with TRBJ2-5; no definite D call. V was trimmed by 2 bases and J by 4 bases, leaving 14 bases between them. Per germline, CDR1 DFQATT and CDR2 SNEGSKA (reference sequence). The CDR3 extends over 14 amino acids. CDR3 sequence reads: CSARSFEVGETQYF. CDR3 coding DNA: TGCAGTGCTAGAAGTTTCGAGGTCGGAGAGACCCAGTACTTC.

This chain joins TRBV20-1 and TRBJ2-5, with D possibly TRBD2 on 5 matching bases. CDR3 length: 15 residues. The V gene's germline CDR1 is DFQATT and CDR2 SNEGSKA (reference sequence). V was trimmed by 0 bases and J by 5 bases, leaving 16 bases between them. In DNA form, the CDR3 reads TGCAGTGCTAGAGAGGGGAGCAGCGGAGCGGAGACCCAGTACTTC. Protein: CSAREGSSGAETQYF.

This clonotype showed up many times. This chain joins TRBV5-1 and TRBJ2-1; D might be TRBD1 (6 bases). Trimming shortened V by 1 base and J by 2 bases, and 10 bases separated the two germline ends. The CDR3 runs to 15 residues. The V gene's germline CDR1 is SGHRS and CDR2 YFSETQ. CDR3 amino acids: CASSLSSGAYNEQFF. The DNA of the CDR3 is TGCGCCAGCAGCTTGTCGTCAGGGGCCTACAATGAGCAGTTCTTC.

This clonotype was observed many times. V and J are TRBV4-1 and TRBJ2-3; 8 nucleotides align to TRBD2. Per germline, CDR1 MGHRA and CDR2 YSYEKL. V shed 2 bases and J 0 bases; nucleotides not matched to a gene: 16. This CDR3 has 20 amino acids. CDR3 residues: CASSQRLAGGSGSSTDTQYF. The CDR3 DNA reads TGCGCCAGCAGCCAACGACTGGCGGGGGGCTCCGGCAGTAGCACAGATACGCAGTATTTT.

This clonotype has at least ten counts. The rearrangement joins TRBV10-3 to TRBJ1-1, with no clear D. The CDR3 contains 11 residues. In germline, CDR1 is ENHRY, CDR2 SYGVKD. V lost 6 bases to trimming and J lost 3 bases, with 5 bases between them. The CDR3 region is CAIRRDTEAFF. In DNA, the CDR3 is TGTGCCATCAGGCGGGACACTGAAGCTTTCTTT.

This clonotype was detected many times. The V and J genes are TRBV5-1 and TRBJ2-1; a possible D gene is TRBD2 (6 bases). V lost 0 bases, J lost 10 bases, and 14 bases lay in between. The germline gives CDR1 SGHRS, CDR2 YFSETQ. The CDR3 has 14 residues. CDR3 sequence reads: CASSLAIGREEQFF. The CDR3 nucleotides read TGCGCCAGCAGCTTGGCCATTGGCCGGGAGGAGCAGTTCTTC.

Many counts were recorded for this clonotype. The chain joins TRBV18 to TRBJ1-3; 7 nucleotides align to TRBD1. This CDR3 region has 16 residues. The trim removed 3 bases at V and 4 bases at J, leaving 9 bases unmatched. Germline loops: CDR1 KGHSH, CDR2 LQKENI. CDR3 residues: CASSPYPQGHGNTIYF. CDR3 DNA sequence: TGTGCCAGCTCACCTTACCCACAGGGGCACGGAAACACCATATATTTT.

This clonotype has at least ten counts. The V and J genes are TRBV5-1 and TRBJ2-1, with D uncertain. The CDR3 is made up of 13 amino acids. V was cut by 0 bases and J by 7 bases, with 8 bases left in between. Germline values: CDR1 SGHRS, CDR2 YFSETQ. DNA of the CDR3: TGCGCCAGCAGCTTGGCCCTGGCGAATGAGCAGTTCTTC. Amino acids: CASSLALANEQFF. Full variable domain (remainder filled in from reference TRBV5-1 and TRBJ2-1): KAGVTQTPRYLIKTRGQQVTLSCSPISGHRSVSWYQQTPGQGLQFLFEYFSETQRNKGNFPGRFSGRQFSNSRSEMNVSTLELGDSALYLCASSLALANEQFFGPGTRLTVL.

This clonotype was recorded at least ten times. The V and J genes are TRBV3-1 and TRBJ2-7, with unresolved D. Per the germline V gene, CDR1 is LGHDT and CDR2 is YNNKEL (reference sequence). This CDR3 contains 13 residues. V was clipped by 4 bases and J by 3 bases, with 10 bases between them. CDR3 amino acids: CASSPLENYEQYF. In DNA, the CDR3 is TGTGCCAGCAGCCCCCTCGAAAACTACGAGCAGTACTTC.

There are many counts of this clonotype. This chain uses TRBV11-2 with TRBJ2-1; 9 bases fit TRBD2. Germline assignment: CDR1 SGHAT and CDR2 FQNNGV. This CDR3 contains 15 residues. The J segment lost 9 bases and the V segment lost 3 bases, leaving 9 bases of the junction unmatched. In DNA form, the CDR3 reads TGTGCCAGCAGCTTGCGGGGCGGGGGGGCCGTTGAGCAGTTCTTC. It encodes CASSLRGGGAVEQFF.

The chain carries TRBV5-1 and TRBJ2-6; D may be TRBD1 (6 bases). This CDR3 has 16 residues. Germline V gene lookup returns CDR1 SGHRS and CDR2 YFSETQ. V lost 4 bases and J 0 bases, leaving 11 bases between the germline ends. CDR3 DNA sequence: TGCGCCAGCAGCCCGGGACACCACTCTGGGGCCAACGTCCTGACTTTC. Its protein is CASSPGHHSGANVLTF.

Remarks on this clonotype: A much larger clone sits a single nucleotide away, making a read error possible. The V call is TRBV20-1, the J call TRBJ2-1; 15 bases match TRBD2. CDR1 DFQATT and CDR2 SNEGSKA come from the germline V gene (reference sequence). The CDR3 length is 18 residues. CDR3 protein: CCARGRTSGGANPNEQFF. As DNA, the CDR3 is TGCTGTGCTAGAGGAAGGACTAGCGGGGGGGCTAATCCGAATGAGCAGTTCTTC.

This clonotype was seen repeatedly, ten times or more. This sequence joins TRBV5-1 and TRBJ2-7; D gene ambiguous. The V end lost 4 bases, the J end lost 3 bases, and 20 bases lay between the germline ends. The length of the CDR3 is 16 residues. Germline-derived CDR1 and CDR2 are SGHRS and YFSETQ. CDR3 sequence (DNA): TGCGCCAGCAGCCATCCCAGATCCGACACAAACTACGAGCAGTACTTC. It yields the protein CASSHPRSDTNYEQYF.

This clonotype has at least ten counts. This chain joins TRBV29-1 and TRBJ2-5; D might be TRBD2 (5 bases). The CDR3 runs 13 residues. Germline V gene lookup returns CDR1 SQVTM and CDR2 ANQGSEA. Trimming took 3 bases from V and 2 from J, leaving 10 bases between them. CDR3 in amino acids: CSVDGNSQETQYF. As DNA, the CDR3 is TGCAGCGTTGACGGGAACAGTCAAGAGACCCAGTACTTC.

This clonotype was seen ten or more times. The chain is built from TRBV10-3 and TRBJ1-4; 8 nucleotides line up with TRBD1. Looked up from germline, CDR1 is ENHRY and CDR2 is SYGVKD. Trimming at V came to 9 bases and at J to 3 bases, leaving 3 bases not matched to a gene. This CDR3 has 13 residues. CDR3 region: CAIKTGANEKLFF. The CDR3 coding sequence is TGTGCCATTAAGACAGGGGCTAATGAAAAACTGTTTTTT.

This rearrangement joins TRBV20-1 to TRBJ2-5, with D perhaps TRBD1 or TRBD2 (5 bases each). The CDR3 runs 12 residues. Germline CDR1 and CDR2: DFQATT and SNEGSKA (reference sequence). Trimming cost V 6 bases and J 4 bases, with 12 bases left between them. CDR3 bases: TGCAGTGCGTCCGGGACCCCAGAGACCCAGTACTTC. Translation: CSASGTPETQYF.

This clonotype appeared many times. The chain employs TRBV6-5 and TRBJ1-2; a possible D gene is TRBD1 (6 bases). V was pared by 5 bases and J by 7 bases, with 14 bases between. The CDR3 covers 13 residues. Germline-derived CDR1 and CDR2 are MNHEY and SVGAGI. CDR3 coding DNA: TGTGCCAGCAGTACTACAGGGAGAGGTGGCTACACCTTC. Residues: CASSTTGRGGYTF.